The T cell receptor beta chain described here comes from a study of shared clonotypes between healthy human individuals. This CDR3 has 14 amino acids. V dropped 2 bases and J dropped 1 base, with 8 bases sitting between them. CDR1 and CDR2 (germline): MDHEN, SYDVKM. Profiling relied on immunoSEQ multiplex PCR, and the TCRdb table lists in-frame clones only, not all of them. The data contain roughly 2,500,000 clones, roughly 93% of them singletons. The chain combines TRBV28 with TRBJ1-2; D is ambiguous. Specimen: naive CD4+ T cells from PBMCs. Subset denoted: CD45RA+ positively selected. This receptor was identified in a man aged 18 to 29 in good health. Some clones in this sample may be carry-over from other donors' samples. CDR3 bases: TGTGCCAGCAGTTTAGGGTCCCGTAACTATGGCTACACCTTC. It translates to CASSLGSRNYGYTF.